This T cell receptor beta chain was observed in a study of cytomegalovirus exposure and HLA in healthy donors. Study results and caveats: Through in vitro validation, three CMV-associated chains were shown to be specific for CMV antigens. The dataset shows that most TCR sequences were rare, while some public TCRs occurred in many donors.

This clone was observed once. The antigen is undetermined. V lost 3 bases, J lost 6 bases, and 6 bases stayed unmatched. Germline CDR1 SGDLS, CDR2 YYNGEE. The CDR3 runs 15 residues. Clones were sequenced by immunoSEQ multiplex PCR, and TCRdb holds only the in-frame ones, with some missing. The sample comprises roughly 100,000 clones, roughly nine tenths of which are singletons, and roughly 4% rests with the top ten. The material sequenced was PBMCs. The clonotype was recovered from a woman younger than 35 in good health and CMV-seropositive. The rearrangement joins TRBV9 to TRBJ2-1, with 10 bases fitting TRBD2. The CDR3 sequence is CASSASGGAVNEQFF. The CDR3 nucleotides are TGTGCCAGCAGCGCGAGCGGGGGGGCAGTCAATGAGCAGTTCTTC.